The 4 T cell receptor beta chains reported below all come from one sample, sequenced in a study of T-cell memory formation after mild COVID-19. TCRdb itself ran the 5' RACE reads through MiXCR, one entry per CDR3 protein. The table has roughly 200,000 distinct CDR3 sequences, 15% to 20% seen once. The specimen sequenced was PBMCs or a T cell subset sorted from them (not recorded which). All receptors derive from an adult woman who had mild COVID-19 (a few samples of this study predate the infection). Cell type and time point are not known.

The chain links TRBV25-1 to TRBJ2-2; D gene ambiguous. Germline CDR1 and CDR2: MGHDK and SYGVNS. The CDR3 has 15 amino acids. Trimming shortened V by 0 bases and J by 3 bases, and 8 bases separated the two germline ends. This chain's CDR3 is CASSEYRGDTGELFF. The CDR3 DNA follows: TGTGCCAGCAGTGAATACCGAGGTGACACCGGGGAGCTGTTTTTT. Based on the CDR3 plus reference TRBV25-1 and TRBJ2-2, the full variable domain is EADIYQTPRYLVIGTGKKITLECSQTMGHDKMYWYQQDPGMELHLIHYSYGVNSTEKGDLSSESTVSRIRTEHFPLTLESARPSHTSQYLCASSEYRGDTGELFFGEGSRLTVL.

This clonotype showed up just a few times. The chain links TRBV4-1 to TRBJ2-5, with D unresolved. CDR3 length: 15 amino acids. The germline V gene encodes CDR1 MGHRA and CDR2 YSYEKL. Deletions cut 1 base from V and 4 bases from J, with 13 bases between. DNA of the CDR3: TGCGCCAGCAGCCAAGTTGGCGTCGGGCGAGAGACCCAGTACTTC. This sequence encodes CASSQVGVGRETQYF.

Only a few counts were recorded for this clonotype. The CDR3 nucleotides read TGTGCCAGCAGCTTAGGTTCGCAGTATACGTGGGAAAAACTGTTTTTT. Translated, it gives CASSLGSQYTWEKLFF. This sequence joins TRBV7-2 and TRBJ1-4; D is unresolved. CDR1 and CDR2 from the germline V gene are SGHTA and FQGNSA. The CDR3 length is 16 residues. Trimming shortened V by 1 base and J by 8 bases, and 17 bases separated the two germline ends.

The table lists this clonotype with a few counts. The gene calls are TRBV9 and TRBJ1-6; the match to TRBD1 covers 8 bases. The CDR3 length is 16 residues. V lost 4 bases and J lost 7; bases outside the gene matches: 10. Germline CDR1 and CDR2: SGDLS and YYNGEE. CDR3 sequence (DNA): TGTGCCAGCAGCCCGAGGACAGGGAGTAGCAATTCACCCCTCCACTTT. It translates to CASSPRTGSSNSPLHF. Together with reference TRBV9 and TRBJ1-6, the CDR3 gives the full variable domain: DSGVTQTPKHLITATGQRVTLRCSPRSGDLSVYWYQQSLDQGLQFLIQYYNGEERAKGNILERFSAQQFPDLHSELNLSSLELGDSALYFCASSPRTGSSNSPLHFGNGTRLTVT.